The clone carrying this T cell receptor (beta chain) has a count of ten or more. As yet, its antigen is unknown. Molecules of cDNA were individually given unique molecular identifiers that were attached to them. MiXCR, applied by TCRdb to the 5' RACE reads, yields one record per CDR3 protein. The sample has approximately 70,000 distinct CDR3 sequences; 12% are singletons. The CDR3 sequence is 14 residues long. CDR1 and CDR2 from the germline V gene are SNHLY and FYNNEI. The V and J ends lost 9 bases and 0 bases respectively, with 13 bases between them. The data belong to a study of early T cells in non-severe SARS-CoV-2 infection. The wider study: The study sequenced bulk RNA from unsorted whole blood, with chains unpaired. Study-level points and caveats: VDJdb matching favored anti-spike CD8 responses, missing private and CD4 specificities.

J is TRBJ2-3 and V is TRBV2; D unresolved. The clonotype was recovered from an adult who was a healthcare worker with PCR-confirmed SARS-CoV-2 infection or an uninfected control (not recorded which). The donor label of this sample is uncertain. The sample in question was whole blood, obtained at baseline. The CDR3 loop reads CASGKSESTDTQYF. DNA for the CDR3: TGTGCCAGTGGTAAGAGCGAGAGCACAGATACGCAGTATTTT.